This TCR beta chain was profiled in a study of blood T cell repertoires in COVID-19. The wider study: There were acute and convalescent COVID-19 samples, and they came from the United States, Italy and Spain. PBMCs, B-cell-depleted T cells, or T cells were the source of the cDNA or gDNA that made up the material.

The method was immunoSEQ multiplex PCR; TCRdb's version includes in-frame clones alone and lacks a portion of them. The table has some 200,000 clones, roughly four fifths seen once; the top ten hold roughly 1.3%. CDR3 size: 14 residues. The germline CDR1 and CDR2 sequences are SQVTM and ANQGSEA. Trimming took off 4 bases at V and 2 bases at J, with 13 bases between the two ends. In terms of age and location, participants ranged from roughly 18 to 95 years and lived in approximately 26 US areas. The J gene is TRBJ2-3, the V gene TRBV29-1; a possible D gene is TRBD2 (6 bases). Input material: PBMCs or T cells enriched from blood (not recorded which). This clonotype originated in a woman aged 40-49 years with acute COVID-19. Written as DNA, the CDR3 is TGCAGCGTTGTCGGAATAGCGGCCACAGATACGCAGTATTTT. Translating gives CSVVGIAATDTQYF.